Sequencing of this T cell receptor beta chain was carried out in a study of cytomegalovirus exposure and HLA in healthy donors. Study-wide background: Earlier findings included roughly 120 million unique TCR beta sequences obtained from about 180 million T cells. For the approximately 400 genotyped donors, roughly 80% fell within the Caucasian-associated ancestry cluster. Findings of the study overall: TCR beta chains associated with HLA were, in a later analysis, more clonally expanded than equally common others.

Trimming cost V 7 bases and J 3 bases, with 10 bases left between them. CDR1 and CDR2 from the germline V gene are DFQATT and SNEGSKA (reference sequence). The CDR3 sequence is 11 residues long. Vbeta (60) and Jbeta (13) primers were used in the PCR. TCRdb's copy holds only in-frame clones and misses some; the assay was immunoSEQ multiplex PCR. The sample has more than 150,000 clones, roughly 80% seen once; the top ten hold 1% to 1.5%. This clone has only a few counts. The antigen is unknown. The origin of this receptor is a man in his fifties or sixties in good health and CMV-seropositive. Sequencing was carried out using PBMCs. The genes are TRBV20-1 and TRBJ2-7; a weak D match, TRBD1 (6 bases). The CDR3 loop is CSVRTDYEQYF. Written as DNA, the CDR3 is TGCAGTGTCAGGACAGACTACGAGCAGTACTTC.